This entry describes one T cell receptor (beta chain). Its antigen remains unidentified. This record comes from a study of regulatory T cells in long-lasting Graves disease. General observations from the study: Comparison showed that persistent patients shared more public clonotypes (about 3,000) than new patients (966).

Construction of the TCR beta libraries employed iRepertoire HTBI primers in conjunction with Arm-PCR of CDR3 regions. TCRdb fed the multiplex PCR reads into MiXCR, producing one record per CDR3 protein. The data contain about 340,000 distinct CDR3 sequences, around a fifth of them singletons. V lost 5 bases to trimming and J lost 9 bases; unmatched junction nucleotides: 10. Germline V gene lookup returns CDR1 MNHEY and CDR2 SMNVEV (reference sequence). The CDR3 totals 15 residues. Time point noted: persistent/refractory GD, antithyroid drugs over 5 years with positive TRAb. The TCR library was made from RNA extracted from PBMCs.

The chain carries TRBV27 and TRBJ2-7; TRBD2 aligns across 13 bases. This specimen consisted of peripheral blood mononuclear cells (PBMCs), obtained when the disease was refractory, from a patient treated with antithyroid drugs. The source of this sequence is a female donor with Graves disease. CDR3 protein: CASSDGLAGDLGQYF. As DNA, the CDR3 is TGTGCCAGCAGTGACGGACTAGCGGGGGACCTTGGGCAGTACTTC.